This TCR beta chain emerged from a study of T cell changes during pregnancy in multiple sclerosis. The CDR3 length is 15 residues. Germline V gives CDR1 SGHAT, CDR2 FQNNGV. V lost 0 bases to trimming and J lost 4 bases, with 10 bases between them. The assay was immunoSEQ multiplex PCR, and TCRdb's table has in-frame clones only and misses some. The sample carries roughly 110,000 clones, around 90% recorded once. The material was peripheral blood, obtained in the third trimester of pregnancy. The clonotype was recovered from a female donor in good health, enrolled as a control in a pregnancy study. The chain carries TRBV11-2 and TRBJ2-1; no reliable D call. This chain's CDR3 is CASSLDAGTYNEQFF. The CDR3 DNA reads TGTGCCAGCAGCTTAGATGCAGGAACGTACAATGAGCAGTTCTTC.